This TCR beta chain was obtained from a study of control samples from healthy donors and cancer patients. Only in-frame clones appear in the TCRdb table, and some are missing; sequencing was by immunoSEQ multiplex PCR. The data hold under 140,000 clones, with 85% to 90% observed a single time. V lost 3 bases and J 0 bases, leaving 6 bases between the germline ends. This CDR3 has 14 residues. The germline gives CDR1 SEHNR, CDR2 FQNEAQ (reference sequence). This sequence joins TRBV7-9 and TRBJ2-4, with D hard to call. The sequencing sample was made of PBMCs. The receptor comes from an older woman with lung cancer. CDR3 DNA: TGTGCCAGCAGCTTTGGGGTAGCCAAAAACATTCAGTACTTC. As protein: CASSFGVAKNIQYF.